The present T cell receptor (beta chain) was sequenced within a study of T cell changes during pregnancy in multiple sclerosis. Assay: immunoSEQ multiplex PCR; the TCRdb copy retains only in-frame clones and omits some. The sample includes 78,000 or so clones, 90% to 95% of them seen just once. The CDR3 covers 17 residues. The origin of this receptor is a female donor with multiple sclerosis, enrolled in a pregnancy study. The V call is TRBV21-1, the J call TRBJ1-6; the DNA was not used to check the table's D call, TRBD1. TRBV21-1 constitutes a pseudogene. Source: CD4+ T cells from peripheral blood mononuclear cells, taken before pregnancy. The CDR3 spells CASSKGLVRVGYSPLHF. The CDR3 DNA follows: TGTGCCAGCAGCAAAGGGCTGGTCAGGGTGGGCTACTCACCCCTCCACTTT.